The 18 T cell receptor beta chains given below trace back to one sample, sequenced in a study of T cell repertoires in cytomegalovirus infection. Each CDR3 protein gets one entry after TCRdb re-called the reads with MiXCR. The data contain 150,000 to 200,000 distinct CDR3 sequences, over 25% of them singletons. Sequenced input: PBMCs. The source of these receptors is a human donor in good health (CMV status not recorded). Some clones in this sample may be carry-over from other donors' samples.

This clonotype was found many times. The chain uses TRBV7-6 and TRBJ1-1; D is perhaps TRBD1 (5 bases). Per germline, CDR1 SGHVS and CDR2 FNYEAQ. V was pared by 5 bases and J by 0 bases, with 10 bases between. The CDR3 loop spans 14 amino acids. The CDR3 sequence is CASSNRDLNTEAFF. In nucleotides, the CDR3 is TGTGCCAGCAGCAATAGGGACTTGAACACTGAAGCTTTCTTT. Using reference TRBV7-6 and TRBJ1-1 for the parts outside the CDR3, the full variable domain is GAGVSQSPRYKVTKRGQDVALRCDPISGHVSLYWYRQALGQGPEFLTYFNYEAQQDKSGLPNDRFSAERPEGSISTLTIQRTEQRDSAMYRCASSNRDLNTEAFFGQGTRLTVV.

This chain uses TRBV10-3 with TRBJ2-5; D is uncertain. Trimming cost V 0 bases and J 5 bases, with 7 bases left between them. Looked up from germline, CDR1 is ENHRY and CDR2 is SYGVKD. The CDR3 is made up of 13 amino acids. The CDR3 bases are TGTGCCATCAGTGAGTCCGTTAAGGAGACCCAGTACTTC. Translating gives CAISESVKETQYF.

In its sample, this clonotype was seen a few times. V and J are TRBV6-6 and TRBJ2-7; D is ambiguous. CDR1 MNHNY and CDR2 SVGAGI come from the germline V gene (reference sequence). The length of the CDR3 is 16 residues. Trimming stripped 7 bases from V and 0 bases from J, with 19 bases between. In nucleotides, the CDR3 is TGTGCCAGCACCCTAAGGGCGTCCGGACGCTCCTACGAGCAGTACTTC. This encodes CASTLRASGRSYEQYF.

The gene calls are TRBV6-6 and TRBJ1-3; 8 bases are a match to TRBD1. J gave up 2 bases and V 10 bases, and 10 bases lay outside the gene matches. CDR3 length equals 15 residues. The germline V gene encodes CDR1 MNHNY and CDR2 SVGAGI (reference sequence). The CDR3 reads CAITMTGEPGNTIYF. In DNA, the CDR3 is TGTGCCATCACTATGACAGGGGAACCTGGAAACACCATATATTTT.

This clonotype showed up just a few times. The V gene is TRBV24-1, the J gene TRBJ2-1, with D perhaps TRBD1 or TRBD2 (5 bases each). The germline V and J ends were trimmed by 5 bases and 7 bases, with 11 bases remaining between them. Per germline, CDR1 KGHDR and CDR2 SFDVKD. The length of the CDR3 is 13 residues. As DNA, the CDR3 is TGTGCCACCAGTGGGGGGACGAGGAATGAGCAGTTCTTC. Residues: CATSGGTRNEQFF.

This chain connects TRBV18 to TRBJ1-1; D call uncertain. Germline CDR1 and CDR2: KGHSH and LQKENI. The CDR3 spans 15 residues. Trimming left V 2 bases short and J 4 bases short, with 14 bases between. Written as DNA, the CDR3 is TGTGCCAGCTCACCATTAGGCGGGAGTAGCACTGAAGCTTTCTTT. This translates into CASSPLGGSSTEAFF.

This clonotype was seen ten or more times. The gene calls are TRBV7-2 and TRBJ2-3; TRBD2 is a possible D gene (5 bases). The CDR3 sequence is 16 residues long. V lost 1 base and J lost 0, with 11 bases in between. CDR1 SGHTA and CDR2 FQGNSA come from the germline V gene. The CDR3 nucleotides read TGTGCCAGCAGCTTAGTGGGAGCCGCTAGCACAGATACGCAGTATTTT. Its translation: CASSLVGAASTDTQYF.

The chain uses TRBV7-2 and TRBJ2-7; D is possibly TRBD1 (6 bases). Trimming took 5 bases from V and 3 from J, leaving 11 bases between them. Germline V CDR1 and CDR2: SGHTA, FQGNSA. The CDR3 runs to 13 residues. CDR3 sequence: CASSQGQSYEQYF. CDR3 DNA sequence: TGTGCCAGCAGCCAAGGACAGAGCTACGAGCAGTACTTC.

J is TRBJ1-1 and V is TRBV7-3, with D perhaps TRBD1 (6 bases). The CDR3 totals 15 residues. Trimming removed 4 bases from V and 1 base from J, with 13 bases in between. Germline CDR1 is SGHTA and CDR2 is FQGTGA. CDR3 sequence (DNA): TGTGCCAGCAGCTACACCGGGACAAAGAACACTGAAGCTTTCTTT. This sequence encodes CASSYTGTKNTEAFF.

The V and J genes are TRBV3-1 and TRBJ1-1; D gene unclear. Germline values: CDR1 LGHDT, CDR2 YNNKEL (reference sequence). The CDR3 is 14 amino acids. Trimming took off 0 bases at V and 1 base at J, with 6 bases between the two ends. The CDR3 DNA reads TGTGCCAGCAGCCAAGATCGACGGAACACTGAAGCTTTCTTT. It is translated as CASSQDRRNTEAFF. Combining the CDR3 with reference TRBV3-1 and TRBJ1-1 gives the whole variable domain DTAVSQTPKYLVTQMGNDKSIKCEQNLGHDTMYWYKQDSKKFLKIMFSYNNKELIINETVPNRFSPKSPDKAHLNLHINSLELGDSAVYFCASSQDRRNTEAFFGQGTRLTVV.

This clonotype appeared many times. This rearrangement joins TRBV9 to TRBJ2-1; D might be TRBD2 (5 bases). This CDR3 is built from 13 residues. V dropped 0 bases and J dropped 7 bases, with 8 bases sitting between them. The V gene's germline CDR1 is SGDLS and CDR2 YYNGEE. The DNA of the CDR3 is TGTGCCAGCAGCGTAGCCGGGGTAAATGAGCAGTTCTTC. This codes for CASSVAGVNEQFF.

In the case of this clonotype: The germline gene is not matched at one end of the junction; a read error may be the cause. V usage is TRBV4-3 and J usage is TRBJ1-1; D gene ambiguous. Looked up from germline, CDR1 is LGHNA and CDR2 is YSLEER. The CDR3 consists of 15 residues. This chain's CDR3 is CDSSLNMRANTEAFF. DNA for the CDR3: TGCGACAGCAGCCTCAACATGAGGGCGAACACTGAAGCTTTCTTT.

This clonotype was counted only a few times. The chain joins TRBV29-1 to TRBJ1-2; D is unresolved. The CDR3 is made up of 14 amino acids. Deletions cut 6 bases from V and 4 bases from J, with 18 bases between. From germline, CDR1 is SQVTM and CDR2 ANQGSEA. The CDR3 DNA reads TGCAGCGTCGCGCCTAAACAGCGGATCTATGGCTACACCTTC. Amino acid sequence: CSVAPKQRIYGYTF.

This clonotype was recorded a few times. This chain connects TRBV29-1 to TRBJ2-1; D is unresolved. V lost 4 bases, J lost 3 bases, and 7 bases lay in between. Germline CDR1 SQVTM, CDR2 ANQGSEA. CDR3 length: 12 amino acids. CDR3 nucleotides: TGCAGCGTTGTGGCAGTCTACAATGAGCAGTTCTTC. The encoded protein is CSVVAVYNEQFF.

The V and J genes are TRBV2 and TRBJ2-3; 10 bases fit TRBD2. This CDR3 is 14 amino acids long. The germline V gene encodes CDR1 SNHLY and CDR2 FYNNEI. Germline trimming cut 5 bases from V and 8 bases from J; bases unmatched to any gene: 7. Here the CDR3 DNA reads TGTGCCAGCAGTTACAGCGGGGGGGCCTTTACGCAGTATTTT. Translation: CASSYSGGAFTQYF.

The chain is built from TRBV7-9 and TRBJ1-2, with no clear D. The germline CDR1 and CDR2 sequences are SEHNR and FQNEAQ (reference sequence). The CDR3 runs to 14 residues. V shed 3 bases and J shed 8 bases, with 16 bases lying between them. The CDR3 reads CASSFSNNPGGYTF. The CDR3 DNA follows: TGTGCCAGCAGCTTTTCAAACAACCCCGGGGGCTACACCTTC.

This clonotype was counted between two and nine times. The chain recombines TRBV6-1 with TRBJ2-5, with 7 bases matching TRBD1. The CDR3 extends over 12 amino acids. V lost 5 bases, J lost 4 bases, and 1 base stayed unmatched. CDR1 is MNHNS and CDR2 is SASEGT in the germline V gene. This CDR3 is CASSRGPETQYF. The CDR3 DNA sequence: TGTGCCAGCAGTAGGGGGCCAGAGACCCAGTACTTC.

The genes are TRBV12-5 and TRBJ1-5, with D possibly being TRBD1 (5 bases). V dropped 7 bases and J dropped 1 base, with 20 bases sitting between them. Germline V gene lookup returns CDR1 LGHNT and CDR2 FRNRAP. This CDR3 spans 17 amino acids. CDR3 in amino acids: CASALLMGVVSNQPQHF. The DNA of the CDR3 is TGTGCTAGTGCCCTCCTAATGGGGGTGGTGAGCAATCAGCCCCAGCATTTT.